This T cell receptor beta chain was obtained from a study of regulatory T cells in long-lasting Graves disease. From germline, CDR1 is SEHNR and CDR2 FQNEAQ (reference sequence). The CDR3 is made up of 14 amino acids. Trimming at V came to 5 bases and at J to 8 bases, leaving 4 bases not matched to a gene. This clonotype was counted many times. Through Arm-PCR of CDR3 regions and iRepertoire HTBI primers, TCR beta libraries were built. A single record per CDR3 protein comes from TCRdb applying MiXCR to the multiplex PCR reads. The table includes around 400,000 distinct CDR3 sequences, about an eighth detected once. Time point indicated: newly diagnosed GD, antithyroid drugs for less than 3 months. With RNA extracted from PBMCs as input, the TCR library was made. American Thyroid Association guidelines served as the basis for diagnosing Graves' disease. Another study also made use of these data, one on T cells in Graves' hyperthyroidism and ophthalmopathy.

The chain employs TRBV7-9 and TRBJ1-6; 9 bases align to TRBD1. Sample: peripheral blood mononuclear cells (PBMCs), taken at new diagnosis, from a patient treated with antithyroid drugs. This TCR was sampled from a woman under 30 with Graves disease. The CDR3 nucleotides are TGTGCCAGCAGCGTCCGGGACAGGGATTCACCCCTCCACTTT. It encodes CASSVRDRDSPLHF.